Listed below are T cell receptor beta chains from one sample, sequenced in a study of lymphopenia after photon versus proton radiotherapy. The table came from immunoSEQ multiplex PCR; TCRdb's copy has only in-frame clones and leaves some out. The sample comprises about 24,000 clones, around 85% of which are singletons, and around a sixth rests with the top ten. Sequences were derived from peripheral blood, sampled from a patient treated with photon-based radiotherapy. The receptor set was obtained from a man between 60 and 70 years old with pancreatic cancer. Each CDR3 is given with its conserved first and last residue. Each record gives: V gene, D gene, J gene, CDR3 protein. D genes are given only for firm matches.

V gene: TRBV5-1; D gene: .; J gene: TRBJ2-2; CDR3 protein: CASSLASPRGNTGELFF
V gene: TRBV27; D gene: TRBD2; J gene: TRBJ2-1; CDR3 protein: CASSFVAGGLAYNEQFF
V gene: TRBV4-3; D gene: .; J gene: TRBJ2-3; CDR3 protein: CASSQLSHTDTQYF
V gene: TRBV15; D gene: .; J gene: TRBJ1-3; CDR3 protein: CATSPRTAGNTIYF
V gene: TRBV27; D gene: .; J gene: TRBJ1-6; CDR3 protein: CASSLGWSSYNSPLHF
V gene: TRBV27; D gene: TRBD1; J gene: TRBJ1-2; CDR3 protein: CASSSPSTGPDGYTF
V gene: TRBV4-1; D gene: .; J gene: TRBJ2-3; CDR3 protein: CASSPSEGGGGHTDTQYF
V gene: TRBV7-9; D gene: TRBD1; J gene: TRBJ1-6; CDR3 protein: CASSQKQGSLENSPLHF
V gene: TRBV18; D gene: TRBD1; J gene: TRBJ1-1; CDR3 protein: CASSPPFGQGETEAFF
V gene: TRBV5-1; D gene: TRBD1; J gene: TRBJ2-7; CDR3 protein: CASSAGQGSYEQYF
V gene: TRBV7-2; D gene: TRBD2; J gene: TRBJ2-1; CDR3 protein: CASSSVAGGNEQFF
V gene: TRBV5-4; D gene: TRBD1; J gene: TRBJ2-1; CDR3 protein: CASSPWTGDNEQFF
V gene: TRBV5-1; D gene: TRBD1; J gene: TRBJ2-1; CDR3 protein: CASSFRRGRIYNEQFF
V gene: TRBV11-2; D gene: TRBD1; J gene: TRBJ2-1; CDR3 protein: CASSPIRDRADNEQFF
V gene: TRBV29-1; D gene: .; J gene: TRBJ2-2; CDR3 protein: CSVGFWDEAPYGELFF
V gene: TRBV4-3; D gene: TRBD1; J gene: TRBJ2-1; CDR3 protein: CASSPQGNEQFF
V gene: TRBV28; D gene: .; J gene: TRBJ1-2; CDR3 protein: CASSYVISQGFLGYTF
V gene: TRBV5-1; D gene: .; J gene: TRBJ1-5; CDR3 protein: CASSLGAGRGEPQHF
V gene: TRBV10-3; D gene: TRBD2; J gene: TRBJ2-5; CDR3 protein: CAISESGLAGAGVETQYF
V gene: TRBV6-5; D gene: .; J gene: TRBJ2-3; CDR3 protein: CASSYGGGASTDTQYF
V gene: TRBV7-3; D gene: .; J gene: TRBJ2-1; CDR3 protein: CASSLGHNNEQFF
V gene: TRBV7-9; D gene: .; J gene: TRBJ1-2; CDR3 protein: CASSRDLSYGYTF
V gene: TRBV7-9; D gene: .; J gene: TRBJ1-1; CDR3 protein: CASSRGATEAFF
V gene: TRBV29-1; D gene: .; J gene: TRBJ2-2; CDR3 protein: CSVDPGGNTGELFF
V gene: TRBV25-1; D gene: TRBD1; J gene: TRBJ1-5; CDR3 protein: CASSPLDRDQPQHF
V gene: TRBV4-2; D gene: TRBD1; J gene: TRBJ2-4; CDR3 protein: CASRDSGTGGKDIQYF
V gene: TRBV11-2; D gene: .; J gene: TRBJ1-1; CDR3 protein: CASSLWPKGIEAFF
V gene: TRBV7-6; D gene: .; J gene: TRBJ2-7; CDR3 protein: CASSRDIGEQYF
V gene: TRBV30; D gene: .; J gene: TRBJ2-5; CDR3 protein: CAWSRSLQETQYF
V gene: TRBV6-6; D gene: TRBD1; J gene: TRBJ1-2; CDR3 protein: CASSYGTDYGYTF
V gene: TRBV2; D gene: TRBD1; J gene: TRBJ1-6; CDR3 protein: CASRANIGTGASPLHF
V gene: TRBV6-5; D gene: .; J gene: TRBJ2-3; CDR3 protein: CATLPVGPGTDTQYF
V gene: TRBV9; D gene: .; J gene: TRBJ1-5; CDR3 protein: CASSVGTQGQPQHF
V gene: TRBV5-1; D gene: .; J gene: TRBJ2-1; CDR3 protein: CASKSPRLRLGGHEQFF
V gene: TRBV18; D gene: TRBD1; J gene: TRBJ1-1; CDR3 protein: CASSASRGEGTEAFF
V gene: TRBV30; D gene: .; J gene: TRBJ2-3; CDR3 protein: CAWGNTDTQYF
V gene: TRBV18; D gene: TRBD1; J gene: TRBJ1-2; CDR3 protein: CASSPPITGASGYTF
V gene: TRBV6-5; D gene: TRBD1; J gene: TRBJ2-2; CDR3 protein: CASRGTGITGELFF
V gene: TRBV19; D gene: .; J gene: TRBJ1-1; CDR3 protein: CASMPVPSNTEAFF
V gene: TRBV4-3; D gene: .; J gene: TRBJ1-5; CDR3 protein: CASSQDQRNQPQHF
V gene: TRBV18; D gene: .; J gene: TRBJ1-3; CDR3 protein: CASSVSGSGNTIYF
V gene: TRBV2; D gene: .; J gene: TRBJ1-1; CDR3 protein: CASSELGGRAEAFF
V gene: TRBV19; D gene: .; J gene: TRBJ1-5; CDR3 protein: CASSIDPFSNQPQHF
V gene: TRBV28; D gene: .; J gene: TRBJ2-7; CDR3 protein: CASTSASGQYF
V gene: TRBV9; D gene: .; J gene: TRBJ2-3; CDR3 protein: CASSVEGTVGDTQYF
V gene: TRBV19; D gene: .; J gene: TRBJ2-3; CDR3 protein: CASSTLTGFEADTQYF
V gene: TRBV6-5; D gene: .; J gene: TRBJ2-7; CDR3 protein: CASSRGPTGNYEQYF
V gene: TRBV7-9; D gene: .; J gene: TRBJ2-5; CDR3 protein: CASSWEQVQETQYF
V gene: TRBV10-3; D gene: TRBD1; J gene: TRBJ1-4; CDR3 protein: CAIRGTGGEKLFF
V gene: TRBV13; D gene: .; J gene: TRBJ1-2; CDR3 protein: CASSSRQYYGYTF